This T cell receptor beta chain came from a study of blood T cells in healthy people across ages. Combining a sample-barcoded 5' primer with a J-beta primer mix, a second PCR ran for roughly 7 to 12 cycles. TCRdb re-analysed the 5' RACE reads in MiXCR, keeping a single row per CDR3 protein. The sample has under 1,100,000 distinct CDR3 sequences, 25% seen once. Note on this clonotype: Antigen specificity is unknown.

General study results and limits: A greater number of naive CD4+ cells and higher diversity distinguished long-lived donors from aged donors.

The sample also formed part of further work on T cells of mothers and their children.

This TCR was sampled from a girl under 10 years old in good health. Sequencing was carried out using blood.

The CDR3 nucleotides read TGTGCCACCAGCAAGGGGGCTCAAAGGGGTGAAAAACTGTTTTTT. Translation gives CATSKGAQRGEKLFF. The chain has TRBV15 and TRBJ1-4; 7 bases fit TRBD1. With V trimmed by 4 bases and J by 7 bases, 9 bases remained unmatched. This CDR3 is 15 amino acids long. Germline-derived CDR1 and CDR2 are LNHNV and YYDKDF (reference sequence).